A selection of T cell receptor beta chains follows, all from one sample in a study of pediatric ulcerative colitis. Only in-frame clones appear in the TCRdb table, and some are missing; sequencing was by immunoSEQ multiplex PCR. The sample holds 55,000 to 70,000 clones, about 90% seen once. Sequencing input: blood. Every receptor here comes from a boy aged 5-17 years who was a control in a study of pediatric ulcerative colitis. Each CDR3 is given with its conserved first and last residue. Each record gives: J gene, D gene, clone size, V gene, CDR3 DNA, CDR3 protein. The D gene is left open where the match is weak. Rows give clone size only sometimes, using once, few, many, or a class for an expanded clone.

j_call: TRBJ1-4
d_call: NA
clone_size: NA
v_call: TRBV9
cdr3_nt: TGTGCCAGCAGCGTAGGAGTCGGGATGGATGAAAAACTGTTTTTT
cdr3_aa: CASSVGVGMDEKLFF

j_call: TRBJ1-4
d_call: NA
clone_size: NA
v_call: TRBV30
cdr3_nt: TGTGCCTGGAACGTACAGGGTAGGGGTGAAAAACTGTTTTTT
cdr3_aa: CAWNVQGRGEKLFF

j_call: TRBJ2-7
d_call: TRBD1
clone_size: NA
v_call: TRBV10-3
cdr3_nt: TGTGCCATCAGTGTAAGTCAAGGACAGGGGCGGAACGAGCAGTACTTC
cdr3_aa: CAISVSQGQGRNEQYF

j_call: TRBJ1-5
d_call: NA
clone_size: NA
v_call: TRBV6-1
cdr3_nt: TGTGCCAGCAGTGAAAGGGGGGGTGGGGATCAGCCCCAGCATTTT
cdr3_aa: CASSERGGGDQPQHF

j_call: TRBJ2-2
d_call: NA
clone_size: NA
v_call: TRBV11-2
cdr3_nt: TGTGCCAGCGCCCCAGTGAGGGCCACCGGGGAGCTGTTTTTT
cdr3_aa: CASAPVRATGELFF

j_call: TRBJ1-2
d_call: NA
clone_size: NA
v_call: TRBV10-3
cdr3_nt: TGTGCCATCGTTGGAGAAACTAACTATGGCTACACCTTC
cdr3_aa: CAIVGETNYGYTF

j_call: TRBJ2-1
d_call: TRBD2
clone_size: NA
v_call: TRBV6-4
cdr3_nt: TGTGCCAGCAGTGCCAACTCCGGGACTAGCGGCAATGAGCAGTTCTTC
cdr3_aa: CASSANSGTSGNEQFF

j_call: TRBJ1-2
d_call: NA
clone_size: NA
v_call: TRBV9
cdr3_nt: TGTGCCAGCAGCCTCGGGACTTCCCCTAACTATGGCTACACCTTC
cdr3_aa: CASSLGTSPNYGYTF

j_call: TRBJ1-5
d_call: TRBD1
clone_size: once
v_call: TRBV28
cdr3_nt: TGTGCCAGCAGTCTCTGGGGACAGGGGGCTTTTCAGCCCCAGCATTTT
cdr3_aa: CASSLWGQGAFQPQHF

j_call: TRBJ1-1
d_call: NA
clone_size: NA
v_call: TRBV19
cdr3_nt: TGTGCCAGTAAGGGCAGGATCGTTGAAGCTTTCTTT
cdr3_aa: CASKGRIVEAFF

j_call: TRBJ2-5
d_call: NA
clone_size: NA
v_call: TRBV7-2
cdr3_nt: TGTGCCAGCAGCCGCGGCGGGGCGGGAGAGACCCAGTACTTC
cdr3_aa: CASSRGGAGETQYF

j_call: TRBJ2-3
d_call: TRBD2
clone_size: NA
v_call: TRBV15
cdr3_nt: TGTGCCACCAGCAGCATCTCCGGGACTAGCGGGGGCCGCACAGATACGCAGTATTTT
cdr3_aa: CATSSISGTSGGRTDTQYF

j_call: TRBJ1-1
d_call: NA
clone_size: NA
v_call: TRBV7-8
cdr3_nt: TGTGCCAGCAGCTTAGCGCGGGGCCAGAACACTGAAGCTTTCTTT
cdr3_aa: CASSLARGQNTEAFF

j_call: TRBJ2-7
d_call: NA
clone_size: few
v_call: TRBV5-1
cdr3_nt: TGCGCCAGCAGCACGGACGGACAGCCCGGTACCGAGCAGTACTTC
cdr3_aa: CASSTDGQPGTEQYF

j_call: TRBJ2-5
d_call: NA
clone_size: once
v_call: TRBV5-1
cdr3_nt: TGCGCCAGCAGCTCGGGGGTTGAGGGGGTTCAGACCCAGTACTTC
cdr3_aa: CASSSGVEGVQTQYF

j_call: TRBJ1-4
d_call: NA
clone_size: NA
v_call: TRBV28
cdr3_nt: TGTGCCAGCAGTTTACCTAGGGGGAATAATGAAAAACTGTTTTTT
cdr3_aa: CASSLPRGNNEKLFF

j_call: TRBJ1-6
d_call: NA
clone_size: NA
v_call: TRBV4-1
cdr3_nt: TGCGCCAGCAGCCAAGATTGGGGGACAAATAATTCACCCCTCCACTTT
cdr3_aa: CASSQDWGTNNSPLHF

j_call: TRBJ1-1
d_call: NA
clone_size: once
v_call: TRBV9
cdr3_nt: TGTGCCAGCAGCGCCGGTGGTGGGGCAAACACTGAAGCTTTCTTT
cdr3_aa: CASSAGGGANTEAFF

j_call: TRBJ1-1
d_call: NA
clone_size: NA
v_call: TRBV27
cdr3_nt: TGTGCCAGCAGTCCCCATGTTAGCACTGAAGCTTTCTTT
cdr3_aa: CASSPHVSTEAFF

j_call: TRBJ2-3
d_call: NA
clone_size: NA
v_call: TRBV18
cdr3_nt: TGTGCCAGCTCACGCAACTTGGCGGAGGGGGGCACAGATACGCAGTATTTT
cdr3_aa: CASSRNLAEGGTDTQYF

j_call: TRBJ1-6
d_call: TRBD1
clone_size: NA
v_call: TRBV10-1
cdr3_nt: TGCGCCAGCAGCCCCGACAGGGGGTATTCACCCCTCCACTTT
cdr3_aa: CASSPDRGYSPLHF

j_call: TRBJ2-5
d_call: NA
clone_size: once
v_call: TRBV5-8
cdr3_nt: TGTGCCAGCAGCCCCATAGGGGGGACATGGAGTGCGGCCCAGTACTTC
cdr3_aa: CASSPIGGTWSAAQYF

j_call: TRBJ2-4
d_call: NA
clone_size: NA
v_call: TRBV9
cdr3_nt: TGTGCCAGCAGCGTATCCAAAAACATTCAGTACTTC
cdr3_aa: CASSVSKNIQYF

j_call: TRBJ1-1
d_call: NA
clone_size: NA
v_call: TRBV4-2
cdr3_nt: TGTGCCAGCAGCCGCCTGCTCTTAGAAACTGAAGCTTTCTTT
cdr3_aa: CASSRLLLETEAFF

j_call: TRBJ1-3
d_call: NA
clone_size: NA
v_call: TRBV5-6
cdr3_nt: TGTGCCAGCAGCTTCAAGGACTCTCGTCGGAACACCATATATTTT
cdr3_aa: CASSFKDSRRNTIYF

j_call: TRBJ2-2
d_call: TRBD1
clone_size: NA
v_call: TRBV18
cdr3_nt: TGTGCCAGCTCGACCGACAGGGGGCTCTTGGCCGGGAAGCTGTTTTTT
cdr3_aa: CASSTDRGLLAGKLFF

j_call: TRBJ1-3
d_call: NA
clone_size: NA
v_call: TRBV5-1
cdr3_nt: TGCGCCAGCAGCAGGATTCCAGGGGCACCAGGAAACACCATATATTTT
cdr3_aa: CASSRIPGAPGNTIYF

j_call: TRBJ2-6
d_call: NA
clone_size: NA
v_call: TRBV11-3
cdr3_nt: TGTGCCAGCAGCTCCGGGACCGATGGCGTCCTGACTTTC
cdr3_aa: CASSSGTDGVLTF

j_call: TRBJ2-7
d_call: NA
clone_size: NA
v_call: TRBV6-6
cdr3_nt: NA
cdr3_aa: CASSSSAFSSVDEQYF

j_call: TRBJ2-2
d_call: NA
clone_size: NA
v_call: TRBV4-1
cdr3_nt: TGCGCCAGCAGCCAAGAACACGGCAGCGCGAACACCGGGGAGCTGTTTTTT
cdr3_aa: CASSQEHGSANTGELFF

j_call: TRBJ2-5
d_call: NA
clone_size: NA
v_call: TRBV5-8
cdr3_nt: TGTGCCAGCAGCCTACTAGGCCCACAAGAGACCCAGTACTTC
cdr3_aa: CASSLLGPQETQYF

j_call: TRBJ1-3
d_call: NA
clone_size: few
v_call: TRBV18
cdr3_nt: TGTGCCAGCTCACCACTAATCATGGCCCCAGGACAGACCTCTGGAAACACCATATATTTT
cdr3_aa: CASSPLIMAPGQTSGNTIYF

j_call: TRBJ2-2
d_call: TRBD2
clone_size: NA
v_call: TRBV6-5
cdr3_nt: TGTGCCAGCAGTTGGACTAGCGGGAGGGCCGGGGAGCTGTTTTTT
cdr3_aa: CASSWTSGRAGELFF

j_call: TRBJ2-1
d_call: TRBD2
clone_size: NA
v_call: TRBV6-1
cdr3_nt: TGTGCCAGCTCTGGACTAGCAGAGTACAATGAGCAGTTCTTC
cdr3_aa: CASSGLAEYNEQFF

j_call: TRBJ2-5
d_call: NA
clone_size: NA
v_call: TRBV4-1
cdr3_nt: TGCGCCAGCAGCCACCCCAAAGAGACCCAGTACTTC
cdr3_aa: CASSHPKETQYF

j_call: TRBJ2-3
d_call: TRBD1
clone_size: NA
v_call: TRBV7-6
cdr3_nt: TGTGCCAGCAGCTTGGGACAGTTTTACAGCACAGATACGCAGTATTTT
cdr3_aa: CASSLGQFYSTDTQYF

j_call: TRBJ2-7
d_call: NA
clone_size: NA
v_call: TRBV14
cdr3_nt: TGTGCCAGCAGCCTCTGGGGGAGCTCCTACGAGCAGTACTTC
cdr3_aa: CASSLWGSSYEQYF

j_call: TRBJ1-2
d_call: TRBD1
clone_size: NA
v_call: TRBV5-8
cdr3_nt: TGTGCCAGCAGCTTCCTTAGGACAGGGGATGTCATGGGCTACACCTTC
cdr3_aa: CASSFLRTGDVMGYTF